The T cell receptor (beta chain) described here comes from a study of PD-1 blockade in mismatch repair-deficient tumors. TCRs were sequenced from a few patients responding to pembrolizumab. V shed 2 bases, J shed 7 bases, and the junction held 8 bases outside the gene matches. This CDR3 has 18 residues. In germline, CDR1 is PRHDT, CDR2 FYEKMQ (reference sequence). Assay used: immunoSEQ multiplex PCR; TCRdb lists only in-frame clones, some missing. This sample has tens of thousands of clones, with roughly 75% found just once. This chain connects TRBV13 to TRBJ2-1; 16 nucleotides agree with TRBD2. The input for sequencing was peripheral blood, taken 4 weeks after starting pembrolizumab. This receptor was taken from an adult with mismatch repair-deficient cancer. CDR3 region: CASSLSIRGLAGGNEQFF. The CDR3 nucleotides are TGTGCCAGCAGCTTATCTATAAGGGGACTAGCGGGAGGGAATGAGCAGTTCTTC.